Included here is one T cell receptor beta chain sequence, with context. Its target is unknown. The data belong to a study of vaccination and CD4 T cells after COVID-19. Treatment defined: approximately nine-day PBMC culture with coronavirus spike peptide pools or control peptides (ViraFEST assay). IL-2 at roughly 10 IU/ml and peptide pools at approximately 10 ug/ml were added to PBMCs cultured at a few million per well. The trim removed 2 bases at V and 0 bases at J, leaving 12 bases unmatched. The CDR3 is 19 residues long. Germline V CDR1 and CDR2: MNHEY, SMNVEV (reference sequence). CD4+ T cells that had been cultured provided DNA sequenced with the Oncomine TCR Beta short-read assay. CD4+ T cells were cultured, and genomic DNA was extracted from them. Each CDR3 protein is one row after TCRdb ran MiXCR on the PCR reads. The sample lists 4,600 or so distinct CDR3 sequences; about a third were seen once.

This clonotype was obtained from a human donor who had recovered from COVID-19. Sequenced: CD4+ T cells from blood, cultured in vitro. The rearrangement joins TRBV27 to TRBJ2-1; 8 bases are a match to TRBD2. The chain's CDR3 is CASSLGSASGSSSYNEQFF. For the CDR3, the DNA is TGTGCCAGCAGTTTAGGGTCTGCTAGCGGGTCGAGCTCCTACAATGAGCAGTTCTTC.